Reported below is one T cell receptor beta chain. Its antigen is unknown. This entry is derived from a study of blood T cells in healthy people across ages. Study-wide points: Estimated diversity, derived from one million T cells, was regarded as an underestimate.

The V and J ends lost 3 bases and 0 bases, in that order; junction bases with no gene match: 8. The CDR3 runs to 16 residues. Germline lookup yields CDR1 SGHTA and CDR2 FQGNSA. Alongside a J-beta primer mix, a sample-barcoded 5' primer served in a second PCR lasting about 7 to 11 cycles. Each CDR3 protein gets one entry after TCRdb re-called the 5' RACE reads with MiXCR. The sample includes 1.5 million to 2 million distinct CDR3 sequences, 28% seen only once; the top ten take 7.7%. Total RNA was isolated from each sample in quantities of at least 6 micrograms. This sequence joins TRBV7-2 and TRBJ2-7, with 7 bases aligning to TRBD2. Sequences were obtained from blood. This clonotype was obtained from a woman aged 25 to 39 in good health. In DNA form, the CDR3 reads TGTGCCAGCAGCTTCGCGGGGGAGCAGAGCTCCTACGAGCAGTACTTC. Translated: CASSFAGEQSSYEQYF. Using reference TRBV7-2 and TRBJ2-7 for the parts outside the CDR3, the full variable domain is GAGVSQSPSNKVTEKGKDVELRCDPISGHTALYWYRQSLGQGLEFLIYFQGNSAPDKSGLPSDRFSAERTGGSVSTLTIQRTQQEDSAVYLCASSFAGEQSSYEQYFGPGTRLTVT.